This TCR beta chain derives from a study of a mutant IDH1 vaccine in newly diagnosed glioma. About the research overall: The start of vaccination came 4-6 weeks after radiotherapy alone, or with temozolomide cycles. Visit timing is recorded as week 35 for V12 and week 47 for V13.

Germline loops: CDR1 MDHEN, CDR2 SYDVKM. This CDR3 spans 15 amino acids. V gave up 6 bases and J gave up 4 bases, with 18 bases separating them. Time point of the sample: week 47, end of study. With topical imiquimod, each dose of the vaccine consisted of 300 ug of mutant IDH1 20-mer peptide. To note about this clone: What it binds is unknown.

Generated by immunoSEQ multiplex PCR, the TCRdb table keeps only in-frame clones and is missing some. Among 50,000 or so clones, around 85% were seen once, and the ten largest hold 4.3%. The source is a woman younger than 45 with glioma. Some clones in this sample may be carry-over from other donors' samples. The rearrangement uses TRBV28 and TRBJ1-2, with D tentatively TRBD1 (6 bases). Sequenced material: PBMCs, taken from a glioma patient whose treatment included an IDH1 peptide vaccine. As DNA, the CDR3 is TGTGCCAGCAGGGCTACCACAGGGAGTCTCTATGGCTACACCTTC. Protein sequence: CASRATTGSLYGYTF.